The 5 T cell receptor beta chains in this list originate from one sample, sequenced in a study of blood T cell repertoires in COVID-19 (dated by TCRdb to 2018 to 2021). Libraries came from the immunoSEQ multiplex PCR assay. TCRdb took over this immuneACCESS table, retaining in-frame rearrangements with V and J assigned. Such tables are incomplete; in checked studies, under half of the missing clones stem from an unresolved V gene, and the remainder is unexplained. The sample table lists under 150,000 clones, about four fifths of them with a count of one. The top ten hold about 9.5% of the sample. Source material: peripheral blood. The receptors come from a man aged 35 to 55 with active or convalescent COVID-19.

In this sample, this clone turned up a few times. The chain links TRBV10-2 to TRBJ2-1; 10 bases are a match to TRBD2. The CDR3 consists of 16 residues. Germline loops: CDR1 WSHSY, CDR2 SAAADI. V lost 7 bases to trimming and J lost 0 bases; unmatched junction nucleotides: 6. CDR3 in amino acids: CASINKRGGSYNEQFF. In DNA, the CDR3 is TGCGCCAGCATCAATAAGCGGGGGGGCTCCTACAATGAGCAGTTCTTC.

The CDR3 DNA follows: TGTGCCAGCAGACAGGGTCGCCAGCCCCAGCATTTT. Its translation: CASRQGRQPQHF. This chain uses TRBV6-5 with TRBJ1-5, with D possibly TRBD1 on 6 matching bases. V was shortened by 6 bases and J by 7 bases, with 10 bases between the two germline ends. Germline V gene data show CDR1 as MNHEY and CDR2 as SVGAGI. This CDR3 has 12 amino acids.

This chain joins TRBV5-6 and TRBJ2-1, with 8 nucleotides matching TRBD2. V lost 0 bases, J lost 6 bases, and 2 bases stayed unmatched. CDR3 length equals 14 residues. Germline V gene sequence: CDR1 SGHDT, CDR2 YYEEEE. In nucleotides, the CDR3 is TGTGCCAGCAGCTTGGGGACTAGCTTCAATGAGCAGTTCTTC. This translates into CASSLGTSFNEQFF.

This chain joins TRBV2 and TRBJ2-1; maybe TRBD1 (7 bases). Trimming removed 6 bases at V and 7 bases at J, with 13 bases between. There are 13 residues in the CDR3. CDR1 SNHLY and CDR2 FYNNEI come from the germline V gene. DNA for the CDR3: TGTGCCAGCAGGCGCGGGACAGCAAATGAGCAGTTCTTC. It codes for CASRRGTANEQFF.

V and J are TRBV5-1 and TRBJ2-1, with 9 nucleotides matching TRBD1. This CDR3 contains 15 residues. Germline V gene lookup returns CDR1 SGHRS and CDR2 YFSETQ. Trimming took 2 bases from V and 6 from J; bases not matched to a gene: 6. CDR3 residues: CASSFRDRVVNEQFF. The CDR3 DNA is TGCGCCAGCAGCTTCCGGGACAGGGTCGTCAATGAGCAGTTCTTC.